This TCR beta chain was sequenced during a study of response to subunit inactivated influenza vaccine. TCRdb redid the calling of the RT-PCR reads with MiXCR, one entry per CDR3 protein. The table includes 500,000 to 600,000 distinct CDR3 sequences, around 10% detected once. This CDR3 is built from 12 residues. Germline lookup yields CDR1 PRHDT and CDR2 FYEKMQ (reference sequence). Trimming took 5 bases from V and 4 from J, leaving 6 bases between them. This clonotype was detected only a few times. The sample also formed part of further work on T cells expressing NK-cell markers. That investigation notes: UMIs accompanied the 5'RACE template switching by which TCR beta cDNA was made. HCMV seropositivity characterized most of the eight sequenced donors, and seronegativity one. CD8+ T cells in six donors included dominant NKG2C+ clonotypes at roughly 1.0-7.0%.

This specimen was PBMCs from blood, taken on the day of vaccination. The rearrangement joins TRBV13 to TRBJ1-5; D unresolved. The source of this sequence is a man over 45 who received an inactivated influenza vaccine. The CDR3 DNA reads TGTGCCAGCAGCCAACAAAATCAGCCCCAGCATTTT. Its protein is CASSQQNQPQHF.